The clone carrying this T cell receptor beta chain appeared many times. No antigen is known for it. This entry is derived from a study of T cells after yellow fever vaccination. Germline trimming cut 2 bases from V and 7 bases from J; bases unmatched to any gene: 10. Germline CDR1 reads MGHRA; CDR2 reads YSYEKL. The CDR3 runs 16 residues. MiXCR, run by TCRdb on the 5' RACE reads, gives a single entry per CDR3 protein. The sample yields 150,000 to 200,000 distinct CDR3 sequences, roughly 6.2% seen once. Study results and caveats: Once the booster was given, most primary-vaccination clones reappeared, at about 96% for CD4 and more than 85% for CD8. It was a weaker secondary response, yet one that peaked faster, at day 5 versus 15. Only a small proportion of the clonotypes turned up in both the CD4 and the CD8 compartments, likely arising from convergent recombination.

The TCR sequence derives from a man aged 18 to 30 who received the YFV17D yellow fever vaccine. Source: CD4+ T cells sorted from PBMCs, taken on the day of the first yellow fever vaccination. This rearrangement joins TRBV4-1 to TRBJ1-4, with TRBD1 matching 7 bases. The DNA of the CDR3 is TGCGCCAGCAGCCAACCCCGAAGGGGGCTGGGTGAAAAACTGTTTTTT. Translated: CASSQPRRGLGEKLFF.